The source of this TCR beta chain is a study of T cells in Graves' hyperthyroidism and ophthalmopathy. This CDR3 has 14 amino acids. Germline V gene sequence: CDR1 LGHDT, CDR2 YNNKEL (reference sequence). V shed 3 bases and J shed 7 bases, with 15 bases lying between them. This clonotype came up a few times. TCR beta CDR3 regions were amplified from RNA. During a first-round RT-PCR of the TCR CDR3, the HTBI primer set was used. TCRdb reanalysed the multiplex PCR reads using MiXCR and keeps one entry per CDR3 protein. The sample includes around 500,000 distinct CDR3 sequences, approximately 14% seen only once; the top ten take less than 20%.

The sequencing input was blood. This chain joins TRBV3-1 and TRBJ1-2; maybe TRBD1 (6 bases). This clonotype originated in a woman under 30 with Graves' hyperthyroidism. The DNA for the CDR3 is TGTGCCAGCAGCCATCAGGGGCAGGGACGTGGCTACACCTTC. Translating it yields CASSHQGQGRGYTF.